A single T cell receptor beta chain is shown here with its context. Its antigen is currently unknown. These data come from a study of Tregs in tolerant kidney transplant recipients. Here immunoSEQ multiplex PCR was the method, and the copy in TCRdb shows in-frame clones only, minus some. The data show approximately 45,000 clones, roughly 95% seen once. Trimming pared 4 bases from V and 1 base from J, leaving 16 bases between. This CDR3 is 15 amino acids long. Germline CDR1 and CDR2: GTSNPN and SVGIG (reference sequence). This receptor was taken from a human donor in good health. V usage is TRBV30 and J usage is TRBJ1-1, with no clear D. The source material was Tregs from blood cultured with allogeneic cells. The CDR3 spells CAWNRWVVKNTEAFF. The CDR3 region has the DNA TGTGCCTGGAACCGATGGGTCGTCAAGAACACTGAAGCTTTCTTT.